The 19 T cell receptor beta chains listed next were all sequenced from one sample in a study of CD8+ T cells in alopecia areata. Treatment indicated: oral pan-JAK inhibitor, 5-10 mg twice daily. cDNA reverse transcribed from extracted RNA served as the sequencing template. TCRdb's copy holds only in-frame clones and misses some; the assay was immunoSEQ multiplex PCR. Among about 200,000 clones, over 45% were seen once, and the ten largest hold 5.5%. The sample in question was CD4+ T cells sorted from blood, obtained at week 24, from a patient treated with tofacitinib. These receptors all come from a human donor with alopecia areata.

The rearrangement uses TRBV27 and TRBJ1-5; no firm D call. The V end was cut by 4 bases, the J end by 3 bases, with 13 bases between. CDR1 MNHEY and CDR2 SMNVEV come from the germline V gene (reference sequence). CDR3 size: 15 residues. The CDR3 protein is CASSSEAGINQPQHF. The CDR3 DNA follows: TGTGCCAGCAGTTCCGAAGCCGGCATCAATCAGCCCCAGCATTTT.

This chain joins TRBV28 and TRBJ1-2; 9 bases are shared with TRBD1. Germline V gene lookup returns CDR1 MDHEN and CDR2 SYDVKM. V lost 8 bases and J lost 7; bases outside the gene matches: 11. The CDR3 has 14 residues. The CDR3 spells CASRLTGGDGGYTF. Written as DNA, the CDR3 is TGTGCCAGCCGCCTAACAGGGGGCGATGGTGGCTACACCTTC.

This clone turned up a few times. The rearrangement uses TRBV11-3 and TRBJ2-2; D is unclear. This CDR3 is built from 14 residues. V was cut by 3 bases and J by 7 bases, with 12 bases left in between. Germline values: CDR1 SGHNT, CDR2 YENEEA. The CDR3: CASSFGSVDGELFF. CDR3 coding DNA: TGTGCCAGCAGCTTCGGGTCTGTTGACGGGGAGCTGTTTTTT. Filled out from reference TRBV11-3 and TRBJ2-2, the complete variable domain reads EAGVVQSPRYKIIEKKQPVAFWCNPISGHNTLYWYLQNLGQGPELLIRYENEEAVDDSQLPKDRFSAERLKGVDSTLKIQPAELGDSAVYLCASSFGSVDGELFFGEGSRLTVL.

The chain combines TRBV6-5 with TRBJ2-7; 10 bases match TRBD1. From germline, CDR1 is MNHEY and CDR2 SVGAGI. The CDR3 runs to 15 residues. With 6 bases clipped from V and 5 bases from J, the junction kept 10 bases outside the gene matches. In DNA, the CDR3 is TGTGCCAGCAGGGGTGAGACAGGGGGCCTCGACGAGCAGTACTTC. It yields the protein CASRGETGGLDEQYF.

This chain's CDR3 is CASGLIRFRGTEAFF. The CDR3 coding sequence is TGTGCCAGCGGATTGATCAGGTTTCGAGGGACTGAAGCTTTCTTT. The chain combines TRBV7-9 with TRBJ1-1; D unresolved. CDR1 and CDR2 (germline): SEHNR, FQNEAQ (reference sequence). The CDR3 runs to 15 residues. Trimming left V 8 bases short and J 5 bases short, with 21 bases between.

The gene calls are TRBV23-1 and TRBJ1-2, with D perhaps TRBD1 (6 bases). TRBV23-1 is known as an ORF, though its function is uncertain. The CDR3 is made up of 17 amino acids. Trimming cost V 0 bases and J 8 bases, with 22 bases left between them. This chain's CDR3 is CASSQSITRQDLGGYTF. As DNA, the CDR3 is TGCGCCAGCAGTCAATCGATCACCCGACAGGATTTAGGGGGCTACACCTTC.

This chain joins TRBV2 and TRBJ2-5, with D uncertain. Germline CDR1 and CDR2: SNHLY and FYNNEI. CDR3 length equals 14 residues. V was shortened by 5 bases and J by 1 base, with 11 bases between the two germline ends. The CDR3: CASSPDRVQETQYF. CDR3 sequence (DNA): TGTGCCAGCAGTCCCGACCGAGTCCAAGAGACCCAGTACTTC.

V usage is TRBV20-1 and J usage is TRBJ2-7; D is possibly TRBD2 (5 bases). The CDR3 consists of 11 residues. Germline-derived CDR1 and CDR2 are DFQATT and SNEGSKA (reference sequence). Deletions cut 7 bases from V and 6 bases from J, with 13 bases between. This chain's CDR3 is CSVLPRGEQYF. In DNA form, the CDR3 reads TGCAGTGTTCTACCTCGGGGCGAGCAGTACTTC.

The rearrangement uses TRBV4-1 and TRBJ1-2; TRBD1 matches 8 bases. CDR1 MGHRA and CDR2 YSYEKL come from the germline V gene. V shed 1 base and J 6 bases; nucleotides not matched to a gene: 4. The CDR3 contains 14 residues. The CDR3 spells CASSQGTGSDGYTF. The DNA of the CDR3 is TGCGCCAGCAGCCAAGGGACAGGGTCTGATGGCTACACCTTC.

The chain is built from TRBV9 and TRBJ1-1, with 7 bases lining up with TRBD1. Germline-derived CDR1 and CDR2 are SGDLS and YYNGEE. This CDR3 comprises 14 residues. V lost 4 bases and J lost 0; bases outside the gene matches: 3. The CDR3 loop is CASSPTGLNTEAFF. In DNA form, the CDR3 reads TGTGCCAGCAGCCCGACAGGGCTGAACACTGAAGCTTTCTTT.

The J gene is TRBJ1-4, the V gene TRBV15; 7 bases align to TRBD1. The ends lost 1 base at V and 6 bases at J; junction bases unmatched: 2. The CDR3 consists of 14 residues. In germline, CDR1 is LNHNV, CDR2 YYDKDF (reference sequence). The CDR3 bases are TGTGCCACCAGCAGAGGAGGGGGCGATGAAAAACTGTTTTTT. This encodes CATSRGGGDEKLFF.

This clone has only a few counts. This chain joins TRBV21-1 and TRBJ2-7; the D call TRBD1 from the table was never checked on the DNA. TRBV21-1 is a pseudogene locus. The CDR3 is made up of 13 amino acids. CDR3 sequence: CASSTDRGTEQYF. CDR3 nucleotide sequence: TGTGCCAGCAGCACAGACAGGGGAACCGAGCAGTACTTC.

In its sample, this clone was seen a few times. The chain combines TRBV23-1 with TRBJ1-5; maybe TRBD1 (6 bases). TRBV23-1 is an open reading frame whose function is uncertain. The CDR3 sequence is 14 residues long. With 2 bases removed from V and 9 bases from J, the gap between germline ends came to 14 bases. DNA for the CDR3: TGCGCCAGCAGTCAAACGACAGGCCCAAGGCCCCAGCATTTT. This encodes CASSQTTGPRPQHF.

V is TRBV9 and J is TRBJ2-7, with a weak D call TRBD1 (7 bases). Per germline, CDR1 SGDLS and CDR2 YYNGEE. Trimming pared 3 bases from V and 0 bases from J, leaving 13 bases between. The CDR3 is made up of 15 amino acids. Written as DNA, the CDR3 is TGTGCCAGCAGCGGCGGGACAGCTGACTCCTACGAGCAGTACTTC. This encodes CASSGGTADSYEQYF.

This chain uses TRBV14 with TRBJ2-7, with D perhaps matching TRBD2 (6 bases). This CDR3 has 14 residues. Between the trimmed V and J ends, which lost 4 bases and 5 bases, there was a span of 15 bases. The germline V gene has CDR1 SGHDN and CDR2 FVKESK. CDR3: CASSLGTFSHEQYF. The CDR3 DNA follows: TGTGCCAGCAGCCTAGGGACTTTTTCCCACGAGCAGTACTTC.

This rearrangement joins TRBV5-1 to TRBJ2-1, with unresolved D. Germline V gene sequence: CDR1 SGHRS, CDR2 YFSETQ. The CDR3 has 13 residues. The V and J ends lost 0 bases and 5 bases respectively, with 6 bases between them. CDR3 sequence reads: CASSLAQNNEQFF. CDR3 nucleotides: TGCGCCAGCAGCTTGGCACAGAACAATGAGCAGTTCTTC.

The chain uses TRBV14 and TRBJ2-2; D uncertain. There are 14 residues in the CDR3. The V end lost 1 base, the J end lost 1 base, and 4 bases lay between the germline ends. Germline CDR1 SGHDN, CDR2 FVKESK. The CDR3 is CASSQVQNTGELFF. CDR3 in DNA: TGTGCCAGCAGCCAAGTACAGAACACCGGGGAGCTGTTTTTT. Variable domain in full (rest from reference TRBV14 and TRBJ2-2): EAGVTQFPSHSVIEKGQTVTLRCDPISGHDNLYWYRRVMGKEIKFLLHFVKESKQDESGMPNNRFLAERTGGTYSTLKVQPAELEDSGVYFCASSQVQNTGELFFGEGSRLTVL.

The V and J genes are TRBV2 and TRBJ2-1; 8 nucleotides align to TRBD1. The germline V gene encodes CDR1 SNHLY and CDR2 FYNNEI. This CDR3 has 12 residues. The V gene end was trimmed by 10 bases and the J gene end by 10 bases; junction bases not matched to a gene: 9. In DNA, the CDR3 is TGTGCCACACACGCCTCAGGGGGCGAGCAGTTCTTC. Translation: CATHASGGEQFF.

The chain has TRBV25-1 and TRBJ1-3, with no clear D. Germline lookup yields CDR1 MGHDK and CDR2 SYGVNS. Trimming removed 3 bases from V and 2 bases from J, with 8 bases in between. CDR3 length: 14 amino acids. CDR3 loop: CASSDTLAGNTIYF. For the CDR3, the DNA is TGTGCCAGCAGTGATACCTTGGCTGGAAACACCATATATTTT.